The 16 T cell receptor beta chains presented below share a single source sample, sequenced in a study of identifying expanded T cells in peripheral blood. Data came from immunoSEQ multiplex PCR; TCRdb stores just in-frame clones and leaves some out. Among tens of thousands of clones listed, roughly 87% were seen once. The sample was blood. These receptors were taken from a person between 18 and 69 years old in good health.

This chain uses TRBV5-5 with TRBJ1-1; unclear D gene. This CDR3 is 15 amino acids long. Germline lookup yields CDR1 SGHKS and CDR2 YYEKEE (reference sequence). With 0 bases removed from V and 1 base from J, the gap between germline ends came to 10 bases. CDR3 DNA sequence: TGTGCCAGCAGCTTGGTGGGGTGGGGGAACACTGAAGCTTTCTTT. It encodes CASSLVGWGNTEAFF.

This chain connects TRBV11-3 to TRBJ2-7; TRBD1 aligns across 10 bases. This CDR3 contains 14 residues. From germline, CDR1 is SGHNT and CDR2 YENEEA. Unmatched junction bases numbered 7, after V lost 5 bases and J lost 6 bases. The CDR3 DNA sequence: TGTGCCAGCAGCCAGGACAGGGGGAACAGCGAGCAGTACTTC. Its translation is CASSQDRGNSEQYF.

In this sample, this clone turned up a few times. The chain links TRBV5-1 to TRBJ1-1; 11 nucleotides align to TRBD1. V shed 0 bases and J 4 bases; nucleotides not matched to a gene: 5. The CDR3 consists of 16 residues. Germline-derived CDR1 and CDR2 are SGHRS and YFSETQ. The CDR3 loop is CASSLDFGTGGTEAFF. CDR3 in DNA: TGCGCCAGCAGCTTGGACTTCGGGACAGGGGGCACTGAAGCTTTCTTT.

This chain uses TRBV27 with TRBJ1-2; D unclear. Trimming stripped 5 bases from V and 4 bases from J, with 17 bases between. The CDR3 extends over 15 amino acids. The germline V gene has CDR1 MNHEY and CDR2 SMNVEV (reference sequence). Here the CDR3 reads CASSVRPQVLYGYTF. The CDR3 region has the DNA TGTGCCAGCAGTGTTCGACCCCAGGTCCTCTATGGCTACACCTTC.

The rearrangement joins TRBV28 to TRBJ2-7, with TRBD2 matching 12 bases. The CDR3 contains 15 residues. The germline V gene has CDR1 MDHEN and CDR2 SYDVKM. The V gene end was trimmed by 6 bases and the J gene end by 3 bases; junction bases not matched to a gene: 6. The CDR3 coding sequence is TGTGCCAGCAGCCCGACTAGCGGGAGACGCTACGAGCAGTACTTC. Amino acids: CASSPTSGRRYEQYF.

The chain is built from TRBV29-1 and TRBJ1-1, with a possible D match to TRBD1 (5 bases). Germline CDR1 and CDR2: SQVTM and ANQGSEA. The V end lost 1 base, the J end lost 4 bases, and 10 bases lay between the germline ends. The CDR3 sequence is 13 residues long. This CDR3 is CSVEGGGGTEAFF. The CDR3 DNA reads TGCAGCGTTGAAGGGGGGGGAGGCACTGAAGCTTTCTTT. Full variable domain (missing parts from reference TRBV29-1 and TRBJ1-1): SAVISQKPSRDICQRGTSLTIQCQVDSQVTMMFWYRQQPGQSLTLIATANQGSEATYESGFVIDKFPISRPNLTFSTLTVSNMSPEDSSIYLCSVEGGGGTEAFFGQGTRLTVV.

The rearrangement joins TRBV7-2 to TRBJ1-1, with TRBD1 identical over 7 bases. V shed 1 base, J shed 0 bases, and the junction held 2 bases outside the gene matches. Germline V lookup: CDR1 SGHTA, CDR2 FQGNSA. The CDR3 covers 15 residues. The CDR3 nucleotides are TGTGCCAGCAGCTTAGGAGGGGGCCTGAACACTGAAGCTTTCTTT. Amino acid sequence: CASSLGGGLNTEAFF. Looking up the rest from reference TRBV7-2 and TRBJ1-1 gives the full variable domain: GAGVSQSPSNKVTEKGKDVELRCDPISGHTALYWYRQSLGQGLEFLIYFQGNSAPDKSGLPSDRFSAERTGGSVSTLTIQRTQQEDSAVYLCASSLGGGLNTEAFFGQGTRLTVV.

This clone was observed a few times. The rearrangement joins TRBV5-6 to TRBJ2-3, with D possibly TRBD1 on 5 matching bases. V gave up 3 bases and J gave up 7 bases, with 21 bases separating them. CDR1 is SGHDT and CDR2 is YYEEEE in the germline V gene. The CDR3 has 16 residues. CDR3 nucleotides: TGTGCCAGCAGCTCACAGGAGCTGAGGCTATTGAATACGCAGTATTTT. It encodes CASSSQELRLLNTQYF.

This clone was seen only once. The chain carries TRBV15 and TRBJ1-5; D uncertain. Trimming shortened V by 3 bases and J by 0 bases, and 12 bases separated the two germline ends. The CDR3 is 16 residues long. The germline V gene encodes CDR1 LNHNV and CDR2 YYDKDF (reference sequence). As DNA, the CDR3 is TGTGCCACCAGCAGTCTTGGGAAGGATAGCAATCAGCCCCAGCATTTT. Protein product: CATSSLGKDSNQPQHF.

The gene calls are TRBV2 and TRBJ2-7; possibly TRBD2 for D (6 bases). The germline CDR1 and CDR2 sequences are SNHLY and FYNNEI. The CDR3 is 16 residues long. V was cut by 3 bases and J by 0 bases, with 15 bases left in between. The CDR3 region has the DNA TGTGCCAGCAGTGATTTTCTAGCGCCGAGCTCCTACGAGCAGTACTTC. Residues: CASSDFLAPSSYEQYF.

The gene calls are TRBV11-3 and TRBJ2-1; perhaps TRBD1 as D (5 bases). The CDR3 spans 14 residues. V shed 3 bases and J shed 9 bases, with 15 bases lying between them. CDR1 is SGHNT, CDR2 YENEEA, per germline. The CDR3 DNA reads TGTGCCAGCAGCTTTTCTGCTAGTGGGGCTGAGCAGTTCTTC. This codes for CASSFSASGAEQFF.

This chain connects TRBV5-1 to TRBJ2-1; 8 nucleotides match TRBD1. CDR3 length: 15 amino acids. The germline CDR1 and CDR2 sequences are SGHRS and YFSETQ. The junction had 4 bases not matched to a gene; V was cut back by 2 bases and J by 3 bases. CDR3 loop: CASSFQGAFYNEQFF. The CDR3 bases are TGCGCCAGCAGCTTTCAGGGGGCTTTCTACAATGAGCAGTTCTTC.

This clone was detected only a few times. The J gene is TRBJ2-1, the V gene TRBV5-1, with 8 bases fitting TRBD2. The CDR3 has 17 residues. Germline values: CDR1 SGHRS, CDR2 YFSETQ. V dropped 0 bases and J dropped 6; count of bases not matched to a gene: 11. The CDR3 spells CASSLGLARPMGNEQFF. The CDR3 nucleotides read TGCGCCAGCAGCTTGGGACTAGCGAGGCCAATGGGCAATGAGCAGTTCTTC.

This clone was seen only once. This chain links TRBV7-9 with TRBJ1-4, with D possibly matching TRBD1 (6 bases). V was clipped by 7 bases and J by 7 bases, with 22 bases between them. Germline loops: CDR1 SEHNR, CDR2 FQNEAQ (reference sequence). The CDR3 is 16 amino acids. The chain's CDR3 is CASTPSVLGAPEKLFF. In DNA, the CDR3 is TGTGCCAGCACCCCCAGCGTTCTGGGGGCGCCTGAAAAACTGTTTTTT.

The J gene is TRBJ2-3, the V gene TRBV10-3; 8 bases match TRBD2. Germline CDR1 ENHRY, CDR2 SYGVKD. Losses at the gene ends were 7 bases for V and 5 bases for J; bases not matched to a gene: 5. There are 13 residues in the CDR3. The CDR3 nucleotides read TGTGCCATCAACGGGGGGGCGGAAGATACGCAGTATTTT. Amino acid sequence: CAINGGAEDTQYF.

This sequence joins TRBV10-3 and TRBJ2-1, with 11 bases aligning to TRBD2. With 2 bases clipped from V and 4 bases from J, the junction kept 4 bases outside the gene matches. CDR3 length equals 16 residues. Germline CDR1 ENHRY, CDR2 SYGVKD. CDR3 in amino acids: CAISEESSGRYNEQFF. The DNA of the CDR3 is TGTGCCATCAGTGAGGAGTCTAGCGGGAGGTACAATGAGCAGTTCTTC.